Sequencing of this T cell receptor (beta chain) was carried out in a study of cytomegalovirus exposure and HLA in healthy donors. Overall study results and limits: The dataset shows that most TCR sequences were rare, while some public TCRs occurred in many donors. Sequencing artifact likely explains a cluster of highly shared sequence variants. Through in vitro validation, three CMV-associated chains were shown to be specific for CMV antigens.

Nominal health characterized the donors when sampled, though unrecorded immune exposures were likely. Remarks on this clone: Its antigen is not known.

PCR primers comprised 60 Vbeta and 13 Jbeta primers. Assay: immunoSEQ multiplex PCR; the TCRdb copy retains only in-frame clones and omits some. The listing records 110,000 to 150,000 clones. The sequence derives from a woman younger than 35 in good health and CMV-seronegative. The material sequenced was PBMCs.

Here the CDR3 reads CASSKQSGELFF. DNA for the CDR3: TGTGCCAGCAGTAAACAGTCCGGGGAGCTGTTTTTT. V usage is TRBV6-5 and J usage is TRBJ2-2, with D unclear. The V gene's germline CDR1 is MNHEY and CDR2 SVGAGI. The V gene lost 5 bases and the J gene lost 6 bases, with 7 bases spanning the gap. This CDR3 has 12 amino acids.